The 23 T cell receptor beta chains presented below share a single source sample, sequenced in a study of shared clonotypes between healthy human individuals. The method was immunoSEQ multiplex PCR; TCRdb's version includes in-frame clones alone and lacks a portion of them. The table lists roughly 2.2 million clones, 80% to 95% of them singletons. Sequenced sample: naive CD4+ T cells from PBMCs. Subset in this sample: CD45RA+ positively selected. The receptors derive from a man younger than 35 in good health. Some clones in this sample may be carry-over from other donors' samples.

This sequence joins TRBV7-9 and TRBJ2-1, with D unclear. V lost 11 bases and J 0 bases, leaving 11 bases between the germline ends. Looked up from germline, CDR1 is SEHNR and CDR2 is FQNEAQ (reference sequence). The CDR3 runs 13 residues. CDR3 DNA sequence: TGTGCCCTCCGGGCGGACTCCTACAATGAGCAGTTCTTC. Protein: CALRADSYNEQFF.

In DNA, the CDR3 is TGTGCCAGCAGTTCCCCAGGGGCCGATGAGCAGTTCTTC. Protein product: CASSSPGADEQFF. The chain carries TRBV5-4 and TRBJ2-1; a possible D gene is TRBD1 (6 bases). The CDR3 has 13 amino acids. Deletions cut 5 bases from V and 8 bases from J, with 14 bases between. CDR1 is SGHNT, CDR2 YYREEE, per germline (reference sequence). The whole variable domain, remainder taken from reference TRBV5-4 and TRBJ2-1, is ETGVTQSPTHLIKTRGQQVTLRCSSQSGHNTVSWYQQALGQGPQFIFQYYREEENGRGNFPPRFSGLQFPNYSSELNVNALELDDSALYLCASSSPGADEQFFGPGTRLTVL.

The gene calls are TRBV30 and TRBJ1-2; D unresolved. The CDR3 loop spans 13 amino acids. Trimming left V 3 bases short and J 4 bases short, with 12 bases between. Per germline, CDR1 GTSNPN and CDR2 SVGIG (reference sequence). CDR3 protein: CAWRQHPSYGYTF. CDR3 bases: TGTGCCTGGAGACAGCACCCCAGCTATGGCTACACCTTC.

The V call is TRBV5-6, the J call TRBJ2-3, with a tentative D call TRBD1 (5 bases). CDR1 and CDR2 (germline): SGHDT, YYEEEE. The CDR3 is 15 residues long. V gave up 5 bases and J gave up 8 bases, with 21 bases separating them. In DNA form, the CDR3 reads TGTGCCAGCAGGCATCCAAGGGGCGGCATAAGTACGCAGTATTTT. It codes for CASRHPRGGISTQYF.

V usage is TRBV4-1 and J usage is TRBJ2-2; TRBD2 matches 13 bases. The CDR3 has 19 residues. Per germline, CDR1 MGHRA and CDR2 YSYEKL. V was pared by 5 bases and J by 4 bases, with 13 bases of the junction left unmatched. Written as DNA, the CDR3 is TGCGCCAGCAGCAGACGGACTAGCGGGAGCCTTTCCGTCACCGGGGAGCTGTTTTTT. Its protein is CASSRRTSGSLSVTGELFF.

The chain joins TRBV5-1 to TRBJ1-1; no firm D call. In germline, CDR1 is SGHRS, CDR2 YFSETQ. The CDR3 runs to 14 residues. Trimming shortened V by 6 bases and J by 1 base, and 13 bases separated the two germline ends. CDR3 nucleotides: TGCGCCAGCAAACTAGCAGGTTCGAACACTGAAGCTTTCTTT. Translating it yields CASKLAGSNTEAFF. Based on the CDR3 plus reference TRBV5-1 and TRBJ1-1, the full variable domain is KAGVTQTPRYLIKTRGQQVTLSCSPISGHRSVSWYQQTPGQGLQFLFEYFSETQRNKGNFPGRFSGRQFSNSRSEMNVSTLELGDSALYLCASKLAGSNTEAFFGQGTRLTVV.

The CDR3 DNA reads TGTGCCAGCGGGGGGGGGCCTCAGCCCCAGCATTTT. Amino acid sequence: CASGGGPQPQHF. This chain links TRBV6-8 with TRBJ1-5, with a tentative D call TRBD1 (6 bases). Trimming pared 8 bases from V and 6 bases from J, leaving 11 bases between. CDR3 size: 12 residues. Germline CDR1 MNHGY, CDR2 SAAAGT.

On this clone itself: This specimen includes other DNA sequences encoding the same CDR3. The chain is built from TRBV7-3 and TRBJ2-1; unclear D gene. Germline assignment: CDR1 SGHTA and CDR2 FQGTGA. The germline V and J ends were trimmed by 3 bases and 1 base, with 10 bases remaining between them. The CDR3 runs to 15 residues. In nucleotides, the CDR3 is TGTGCCAGCAGCTTCTCTAGTGGTTCCTACAATGAGCAGTTCTTC. Its translation: CASSFSSGSYNEQFF.

On this clone itself: Other DNA sequences in this specimen translate into the identical CDR3. As DNA, the CDR3 is TGTGCCAGCAGCTTAGGGGGTAGCGGGGAGCTGTTTTTT. It specifies CASSLGGSGELFF. The V call is TRBV7-2, the J call TRBJ2-2, with D unclear. Germline CDR1 reads SGHTA; CDR2 reads FQGNSA. The V gene lost 1 base and the J gene lost 7 bases, with 7 bases spanning the gap. This CDR3 comprises 13 residues.

This clone has a single count. The chain uses TRBV28 and TRBJ2-7; possibly TRBD1 or TRBD2 for D (6 bases each). There are 12 residues in the CDR3. The ends were cut back, 5 bases at V and 6 bases at J, with 11 bases in the middle. The germline CDR1 and CDR2 sequences are MDHEN and SYDVKM. In DNA form, the CDR3 reads TGTGCCAGCAGTCCGGGGGCCGGCGAGCAGTACTTC. Translating it yields CASSPGAGEQYF.

Concerning this clone: The identical CDR3 is also encoded by other nucleotide sequences in the sample. The rearrangement uses TRBV30 and TRBJ1-5; D unclear. Trimming shortened V by 0 bases and J by 6 bases, and 9 bases separated the two germline ends. The CDR3 spans 13 residues. Germline CDR1 and CDR2: GTSNPN and SVGIG (reference sequence). The CDR3 nucleotides are TGTGCCTGGAGTGTAGGCGAGGGTCAGCCCCAGCATTTT. This sequence encodes CAWSVGEGQPQHF.

The chain has TRBV29-1 and TRBJ1-1; D is possibly TRBD1 (5 bases). Germline V gives CDR1 SQVTM, CDR2 ANQGSEA. The length of the CDR3 is 13 residues. Between the trimmed V and J ends, which lost 7 bases and 5 bases, there was a span of 17 bases. The CDR3, as DNA: TGCAGCGGGGGGGACCGCAGGGAGACTGAAGCTTTCTTT. Protein product: CSGGDRRETEAFF.

In this sample, this clone turned up once. This sequence joins TRBV11-2 and TRBJ2-5; unclear D gene. The CDR3 has 11 amino acids. Trimming stripped 4 bases from V and 5 bases from J, with 5 bases between. Germline V lookup: CDR1 SGHAT, CDR2 FQNNGV. The CDR3 loop reads CASSSFETQYF. In DNA, the CDR3 is TGTGCCAGCAGCTCCTTTGAGACCCAGTACTTC.

The chain carries TRBV6-5 and TRBJ2-1; 8 bases are shared with TRBD1. Germline assignment: CDR1 MNHEY and CDR2 SVGAGI. The CDR3 runs to 14 residues. Germline trimming cut 5 bases from V and 5 bases from J; bases unmatched to any gene: 5. As DNA, the CDR3 is TGTGCCAGCAGTCGGACAGGGTCGGACAATGAGCAGTTCTTC. Translation: CASSRTGSDNEQFF.

V usage is TRBV23-1 and J usage is TRBJ1-3, with a weak D call TRBD1 (5 bases). TRBV23-1 is known as an ORF, though its function is uncertain. The CDR3 is made up of 11 amino acids. V gave up 9 bases and J gave up 6 bases, with 9 bases separating them. The CDR3 here is CARGGKNTIYF. The CDR3 DNA sequence: TGCGCCAGGGGGGGAAAAAACACCATATATTTT.

The sample holds one count of this clone. The chain carries TRBV18 and TRBJ1-1; no reliable D call. Trimming pared 6 bases from V and 3 bases from J, leaving 14 bases between. CDR3 length: 14 residues. The germline gives CDR1 KGHSH, CDR2 LQKENI. The CDR3 sequence is CASSSASGDTEAFF. In nucleotides, the CDR3 is TGTGCCAGCTCTAGTGCGAGCGGGGACACTGAAGCTTTCTTT.

This chain uses TRBV28 with TRBJ2-4; 11 bases match TRBD2. The J segment lost 8 bases and the V segment lost 4 bases, leaving 22 bases of the junction unmatched. Germline V gives CDR1 MDHEN, CDR2 SYDVKM. The CDR3 contains 20 residues. The CDR3 here is CASSWERGLTSGSLVDIQYF. The DNA for the CDR3 is TGTGCCAGCAGTTGGGAGAGGGGTCTCACTAGCGGGAGTTTGGTAGACATTCAGTACTTC.

V is TRBV9 and J is TRBJ2-1, with 12 bases lining up with TRBD2. The CDR3 runs to 15 residues. Germline values: CDR1 SGDLS, CDR2 YYNGEE. The V gene end was trimmed by 4 bases and the J gene end by 4 bases; junction bases not matched to a gene: 3. The CDR3 is CASSTSGGRYNEQFF. CDR3 nucleotides: TGTGCCAGCAGCACTAGCGGGGGGAGGTACAATGAGCAGTTCTTC.

The chain recombines TRBV28 with TRBJ1-1, with D tentatively TRBD1 (5 bases). V dropped 6 bases and J dropped 4 bases, with 21 bases sitting between them. CDR1 and CDR2 (germline): MDHEN, SYDVKM. The CDR3 is made up of 16 amino acids. In DNA form, the CDR3 reads TGTGCCAGCAGCTTCCTTGAGGGGTCGTGGGGCACTGAAGCTTTCTTT. Its translation is CASSFLEGSWGTEAFF.

The rearrangement uses TRBV18 and TRBJ1-3; D gene uncertain. Germline V gene sequence: CDR1 KGHSH, CDR2 LQKENI. This CDR3 has 16 residues. V gave up 3 bases and J gave up 0 bases, with 12 bases separating them. CDR3: CASSPLTEYSGNTIYF. The CDR3 DNA reads TGTGCCAGCTCACCCCTGACGGAGTACTCTGGAAACACCATATATTTT.

The chain combines TRBV6-6 with TRBJ2-5, with 9 positions matching TRBD2. The CDR3 is 16 residues long. CDR1 is MNHNY and CDR2 is SVGAGI in the germline V gene (reference sequence). J lost 1 base, V lost 5 bases, and 8 bases had no gene match. CDR3 amino acids: CASSPPGTSTQETQYF. For the CDR3, the DNA is TGTGCCAGCAGTCCTCCTGGGACTAGCACCCAAGAGACCCAGTACTTC.

The genes are TRBV28 and TRBJ2-5, with 8 bases identical to TRBD1. The germline gives CDR1 MDHEN, CDR2 SYDVKM. After removal of 5 bases from V and 2 bases from J, the junction contained 22 bases not matched to a gene. This CDR3 comprises 20 residues. In DNA form, the CDR3 reads TGTGCCAGCAGTCCTACACCAGGGGGCGCAAAAATGGGGGAGCAAGAGACCCAGTACTTC. This encodes CASSPTPGGAKMGEQETQYF.

The chain employs TRBV5-4 and TRBJ2-1; 10 positions agree with TRBD2. The CDR3 extends over 15 amino acids. Germline V gene data show CDR1 as SGHNT and CDR2 as YYREEE (reference sequence). V lost 1 base and J lost 7; bases outside the gene matches: 5. The CDR3 sequence: CASSLLAGVYNEQFF. The CDR3 DNA sequence: TGTGCCAGCAGCTTGCTAGCGGGAGTATATAATGAGCAGTTCTTC.